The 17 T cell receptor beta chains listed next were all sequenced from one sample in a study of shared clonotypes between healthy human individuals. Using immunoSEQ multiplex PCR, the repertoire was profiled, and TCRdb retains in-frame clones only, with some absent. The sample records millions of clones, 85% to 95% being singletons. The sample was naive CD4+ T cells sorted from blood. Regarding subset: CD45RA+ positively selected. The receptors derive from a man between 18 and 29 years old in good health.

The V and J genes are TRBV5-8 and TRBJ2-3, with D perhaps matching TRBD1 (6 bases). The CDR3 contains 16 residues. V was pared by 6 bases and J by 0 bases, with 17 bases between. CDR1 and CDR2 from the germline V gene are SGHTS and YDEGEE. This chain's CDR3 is CASTPLGQSSTDTQYF. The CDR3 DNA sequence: TGTGCCAGCACCCCCCTCGGACAGTCTAGCACAGATACGCAGTATTTT.

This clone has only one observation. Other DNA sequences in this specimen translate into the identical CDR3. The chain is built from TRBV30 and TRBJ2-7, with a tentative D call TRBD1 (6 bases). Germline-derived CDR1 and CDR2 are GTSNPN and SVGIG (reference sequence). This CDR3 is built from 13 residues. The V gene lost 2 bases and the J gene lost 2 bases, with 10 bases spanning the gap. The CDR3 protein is CAWSRGQPYEQYF. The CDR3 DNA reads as TGTGCCTGGAGTCGAGGACAGCCCTACGAGCAGTACTTC.

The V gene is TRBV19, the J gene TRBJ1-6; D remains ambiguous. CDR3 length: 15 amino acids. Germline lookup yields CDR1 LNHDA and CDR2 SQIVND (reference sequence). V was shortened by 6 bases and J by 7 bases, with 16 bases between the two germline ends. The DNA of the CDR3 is TGTGCCAGTAGCTCACTGGTCGGGTCGAATTCACCCCTCCACTTT. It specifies CASSSLVGSNSPLHF.

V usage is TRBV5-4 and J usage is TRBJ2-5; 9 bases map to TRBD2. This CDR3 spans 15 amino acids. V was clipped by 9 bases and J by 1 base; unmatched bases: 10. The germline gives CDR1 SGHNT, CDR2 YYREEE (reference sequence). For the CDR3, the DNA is TGTGCCATTAGCGGGAGTGTTCTGGGCCAAGAGACCCAGTACTTC. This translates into CAISGSVLGQETQYF. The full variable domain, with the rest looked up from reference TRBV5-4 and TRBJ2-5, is ETGVTQSPTHLIKTRGQQVTLRCSSQSGHNTVSWYQQALGQGPQFIFQYYREEENGRGNFPPRFSGLQFPNYSSELNVNALELDDSALYLCAISGSVLGQETQYFGPGTRLLVL.

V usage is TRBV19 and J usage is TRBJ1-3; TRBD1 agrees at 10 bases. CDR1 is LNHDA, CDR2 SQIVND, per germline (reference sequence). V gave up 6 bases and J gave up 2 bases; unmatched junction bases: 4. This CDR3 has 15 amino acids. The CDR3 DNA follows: TGTGCCAGTAGCGTCGACAGGGGGCCTGGAAACACCATATATTTT. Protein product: CASSVDRGPGNTIYF.

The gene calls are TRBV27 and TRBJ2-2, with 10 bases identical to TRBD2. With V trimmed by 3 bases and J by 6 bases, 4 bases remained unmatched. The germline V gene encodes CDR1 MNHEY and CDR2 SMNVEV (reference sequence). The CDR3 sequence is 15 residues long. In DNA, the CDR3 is TGTGCCAGCAGTTTTGCTAGCGGGAGAGCCGGGGAGCTGTTTTTT. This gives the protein CASSFASGRAGELFF.

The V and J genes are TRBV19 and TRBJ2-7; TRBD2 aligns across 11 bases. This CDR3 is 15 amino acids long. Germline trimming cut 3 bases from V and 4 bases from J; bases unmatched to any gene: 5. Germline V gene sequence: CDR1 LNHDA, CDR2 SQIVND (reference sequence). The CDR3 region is CASSIGLAGVYEQYF. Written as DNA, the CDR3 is TGTGCCAGTAGTATCGGACTAGCGGGCGTTTACGAGCAGTACTTC.

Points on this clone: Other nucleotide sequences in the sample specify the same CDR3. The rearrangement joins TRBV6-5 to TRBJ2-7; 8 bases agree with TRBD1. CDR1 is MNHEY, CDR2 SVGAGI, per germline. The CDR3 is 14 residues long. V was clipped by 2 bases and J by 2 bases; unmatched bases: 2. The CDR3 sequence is CASSYGTGPYEQYF. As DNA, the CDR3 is TGTGCCAGCAGTTACGGGACAGGCCCCTACGAGCAGTACTTC.

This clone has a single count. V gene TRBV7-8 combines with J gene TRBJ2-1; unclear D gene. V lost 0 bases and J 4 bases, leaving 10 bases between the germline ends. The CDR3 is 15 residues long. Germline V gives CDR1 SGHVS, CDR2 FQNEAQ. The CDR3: CASSLAFGAYNEQFF. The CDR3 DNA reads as TGTGCCAGCAGCTTAGCTTTCGGTGCGTACAATGAGCAGTTCTTC. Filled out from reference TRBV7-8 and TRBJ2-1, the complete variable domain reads GAGVSQSPRYKVAKRGQDVALRCDPISGHVSLFWYQQALGQGPEFLTYFQNEAQLDKSGLPSDRFFAERPEGSVSTLKIQRTQQEDSAVYLCASSLAFGAYNEQFFGPGTRLTVL.

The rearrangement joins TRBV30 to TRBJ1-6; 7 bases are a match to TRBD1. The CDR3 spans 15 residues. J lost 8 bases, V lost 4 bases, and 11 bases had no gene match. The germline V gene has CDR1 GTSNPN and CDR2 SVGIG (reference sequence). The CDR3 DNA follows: TGTGCCTGGACGGGCGAAGACAGGGCTTATTCACCCCTCCACTTT. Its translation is CAWTGEDRAYSPLHF.

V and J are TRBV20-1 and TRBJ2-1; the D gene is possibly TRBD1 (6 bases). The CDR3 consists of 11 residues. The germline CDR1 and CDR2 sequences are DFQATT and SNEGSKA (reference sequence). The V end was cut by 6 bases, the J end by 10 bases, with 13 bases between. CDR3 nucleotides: TGCAGTGCCAATCCACAGGGCGAGCAGTTCTTC. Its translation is CSANPQGEQFF.

In nucleotides, the CDR3 is TGTGCCAGCTCACCACCGTCATCGAGGGGGCGGAATGGCTACACCTTC. It specifies CASSPPSSRGRNGYTF. The chain joins TRBV18 to TRBJ1-2; TRBD1 agrees at 7 bases. The CDR3 has 16 amino acids. V gave up 0 bases and J gave up 6 bases; unmatched junction bases: 10. Germline loops: CDR1 KGHSH, CDR2 LQKENI.

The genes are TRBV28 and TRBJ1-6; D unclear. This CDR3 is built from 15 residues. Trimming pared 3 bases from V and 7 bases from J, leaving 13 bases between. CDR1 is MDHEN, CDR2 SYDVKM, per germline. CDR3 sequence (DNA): TGTGCCAGCAGTTTCTCCACCGGAGGAAATTCACCCCTCCACTTT. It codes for CASSFSTGGNSPLHF.

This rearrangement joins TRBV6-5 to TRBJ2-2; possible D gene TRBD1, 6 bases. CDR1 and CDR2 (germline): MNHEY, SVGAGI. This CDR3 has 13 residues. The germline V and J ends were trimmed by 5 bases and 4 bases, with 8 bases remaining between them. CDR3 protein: CASSIQGTGELFF. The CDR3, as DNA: TGTGCCAGCAGTATACAGGGCACCGGGGAGCTGTTTTTT.

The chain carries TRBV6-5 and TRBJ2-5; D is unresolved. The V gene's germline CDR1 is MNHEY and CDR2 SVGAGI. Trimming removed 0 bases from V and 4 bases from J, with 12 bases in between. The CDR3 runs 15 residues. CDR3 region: CASSYSLGSGETQYF. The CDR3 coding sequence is TGTGCCAGCAGTTACTCGCTTGGGTCGGGAGAGACCCAGTACTTC.

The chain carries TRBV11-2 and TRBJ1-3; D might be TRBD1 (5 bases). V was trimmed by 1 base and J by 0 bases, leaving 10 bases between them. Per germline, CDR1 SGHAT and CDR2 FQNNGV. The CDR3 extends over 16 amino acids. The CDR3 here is CASSLVGGTSGNTIYF. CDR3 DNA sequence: TGTGCCAGCAGCTTAGTCGGGGGGACCTCTGGAAACACCATATATTTT.

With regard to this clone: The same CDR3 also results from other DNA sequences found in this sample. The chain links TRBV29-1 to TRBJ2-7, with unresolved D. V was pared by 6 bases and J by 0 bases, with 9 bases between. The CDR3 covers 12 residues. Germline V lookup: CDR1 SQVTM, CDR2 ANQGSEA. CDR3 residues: CSVAGSSYEQYF. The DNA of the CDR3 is TGCAGCGTCGCAGGTAGCTCCTACGAGCAGTACTTC.